This TCR beta chain was sequenced during a study of OX40 agonist ivuxolimab in advanced cancers. To note about this clone: Antigen specificity is unknown.

The protocol was immunoSEQ multiplex PCR, while the TCRdb copy is restricted to in-frame clones and leaves out a portion. Of around 19,000 clones listed, 65% to 90% are singletons. V lost 5 bases to trimming and J lost 2 bases, with 10 bases between them. The CDR3 length is 13 residues. Germline CDR1 is MNHEY and CDR2 is SMNVEV (reference sequence). Study outcomes and limitations: At 0.1 to 3.0 mg/kg and by week 6, CD4+ and CD8+ T cells in the blood had expanded clonally.

Sequences were derived from CD4+ or CD8+ T cells sorted from blood, sampled in a trial of the OX40 agonist ivuxolimab. The chain employs TRBV27 and TRBJ2-7; TRBD2 might be the D (6 bases). This receptor was obtained from an adult with an advanced solid tumor such as melanoma, head and neck, liver or kidney cancer. The DNA for the CDR3 is TGTGCCAGCAGTCACCCGGGGGCCTACGAGCAGTACTTC. This codes for CASSHPGAYEQYF.